The source of this TCR beta chain is a study of T-cell reconstitution after alpha-beta-depleted transplantation in children. Study findings and constraints: Some patients owed their high day-60 TCRbeta diversity to surviving recipient T cells and thymic progenitors. When one year had passed after transplant, most T-cell counts and diversity came from newly produced T cells. Approximately two months post-transplant, alpha-beta T cells reportedly originated from several hundred expanded graft clones.

During its preparation, the TCRbeta library received unique molecular identifiers. One entry per CDR3 protein results from TCRdb running MiXCR on the PCR reads. Of 45,000 to 50,000 distinct CDR3 sequences in the sample, about 50% were seen once. A word on this clonotype: As yet, its antigen is unknown.

This material consisted of peripheral blood, taken before TCRalphabeta/CD19-depleted stem cell transplant. The TCR sequence derives from a boy under two years old with SCID, due to receive a stem cell transplant.

The CDR3 DNA reads TGTGCCACGGGACCGGGGGCGCATACCGGGGAGCTGTTTTTT. Its translation: CATGPGAHTGELFF. The chain links TRBV13 to TRBJ2-2; D may match TRBD1 or TRBD2 (6 bases each). This CDR3 contains 14 residues. Germline-derived CDR1 and CDR2 are PRHDT and FYEKMQ (reference sequence). With 10 bases removed from V and 5 bases from J, the gap between germline ends came to 17 bases.